The T cell receptor beta chain described here comes from a study of identical twins. General study findings and limits: Fewer insertions were carried by abundant cord blood beta clonotypes, but none was seen in memory repertoires. Beta out-of-frame sequences displayed a weaker excess of sharing between twins.

Germline lookup yields CDR1 LGHNA and CDR2 YNFKEQ. There are 15 residues in the CDR3. V lost 0 bases to trimming and J lost 0 bases, with 9 bases between them. TCRdb reprocessed the 5' RACE reads with MiXCR, giving one entry per CDR3 protein. The sample consists of 200,000 to 300,000 distinct CDR3 sequences, about 10% of them appearing once. For this clonotype: Its specificity is not known.

All donors were healthy Caucasians. The sequence was obtained from a man aged 45 to 65 in good health. The specimen was memory T cells sorted from blood. V gene TRBV4-2 combines with J gene TRBJ2-7; no clear D. The CDR3 DNA follows: TGTGCCAGCAGCCAAGAGGCGGCTGACTCCTACGAGCAGTACTTC. This sequence encodes CASSQEAADSYEQYF.